The clone carrying this T cell receptor beta chain was seen a few times. Its antigen remains unidentified. The data were obtained in a study of T cell responses to AZD1222 COVID-19 vaccine. The table came from immunoSEQ multiplex PCR; TCRdb's copy has only in-frame clones and leaves some out. The sample holds roughly 91,000 clones, approximately 89% seen once. Trimming shortened V by 4 bases and J by 7 bases, and 23 bases separated the two germline ends. Germline-derived CDR1 and CDR2 are SGHNT and YYREEE (reference sequence). The CDR3 extends over 16 amino acids. Study conclusions and caveats: The study sampled repertoires only after the peak T cell response. The sample set comprised mostly white British donors with more females, and clonal diversity was possibly underestimated. Baseline seropositivity occurred in only a handful of AZD1222 recipients.

The sequenced sample was peripheral blood, obtained on day 0 of AZD1222 vaccination. The chain employs TRBV5-4 and TRBJ1-2, with a weak D call TRBD1 (5 bases). This clonotype was obtained from an adult in good health. The CDR3 DNA follows: TGTGCCAGCAGCGGGACGGAAACGACAATCTCGCCTGGCTACACCTTC. It specifies CASSGTETTISPGYTF.